The next 11 T cell receptor beta chains were all read from a single sample in a study of CD8+ T cells in alopecia areata. RNA was isolated and reverse transcribed to cDNA, the sequencing template. Produced via immunoSEQ multiplex PCR; TCRdb's table is partial and in-frame only. The data show about 34,000 clones, with roughly 53% seen just once and approximately 40% held by the top ten. The specimen sequenced was NKG2D-high CD8+ T cells sorted from blood. The receptors stem from a human donor with alopecia areata.

The chain uses TRBV28 and TRBJ1-1, with D tentatively TRBD1 (5 bases). The CDR3 is made up of 14 amino acids. Germline V lookup: CDR1 MDHEN, CDR2 SYDVKM. Deletions cut 1 base from V and 2 bases from J, with 8 bases between. This CDR3 is CASSLFGGNTEAFF. For the CDR3, the DNA is TGTGCCAGCAGTTTATTCGGGGGTAACACTGAAGCTTTCTTT.

In its sample, this clone was seen a few times. This sequence joins TRBV5-1 and TRBJ2-7, with D possibly TRBD2 on 5 matching bases. V was cut by 3 bases and J by 0 bases, with 7 bases left in between. Germline V CDR1 and CDR2: SGHRS, YFSETQ. The CDR3 length is 13 residues. CDR3 loop: CASSWEFSYEQYF. CDR3 in DNA: TGCGCCAGCAGCTGGGAGTTCTCCTACGAGCAGTACTTC.

The chain uses TRBV28 and TRBJ2-1; D is unclear. Trimming pared 8 bases from V and 0 bases from J, leaving 2 bases between. CDR3 size: 11 residues. The germline CDR1 and CDR2 sequences are MDHEN and SYDVKM. In DNA, the CDR3 is TGTGCCAGCGGCTCCTACAATGAGCAGTTCTTC. It is translated as CASGSYNEQFF.

This clone was recorded a few times. The V call is TRBV4-3, the J call TRBJ2-7; a weak D match, TRBD1 (5 bases). V lost 4 bases and J 2 bases, leaving 15 bases between the germline ends. The CDR3 length is 15 residues. Germline loops: CDR1 LGHNA, CDR2 YSLEER. CDR3 in DNA: TGCGCCAGCAGCCTCGGGTTCGGACAAACCTACGAGCAGTACTTC. This gives the protein CASSLGFGQTYEQYF.

V gene TRBV4-3 combines with J gene TRBJ2-7; D is unresolved. The V and J ends lost 5 bases and 2 bases respectively, with 10 bases between them. The CDR3 extends over 13 amino acids. The germline CDR1 and CDR2 sequences are LGHNA and YSLEER. This CDR3 is CASSSSVAYEQYF. CDR3 nucleotides: TGCGCCAGCAGCTCCTCGGTGGCCTACGAGCAGTACTTC.

In this sample, this clone turned up a few times. The gene calls are TRBV4-3 and TRBJ2-5; the match to TRBD1 covers 8 bases. The CDR3 has 15 amino acids. Germline CDR1 reads LGHNA; CDR2 reads YSLEER. With 1 base clipped from V and 4 bases from J, the junction kept 5 bases outside the gene matches. The DNA for the CDR3 is TGCGCCAGCAGCCAAGGGACAGGGACATTAGAGACCCAGTACTTC. Translating it yields CASSQGTGTLETQYF.

The V gene is TRBV4-3, the J gene TRBJ2-2; D possibly uses TRBD1 or TRBD2 (5 bases each). Germline V gene data show CDR1 as LGHNA and CDR2 as YSLEER. There are 14 residues in the CDR3. V was clipped by 4 bases and J by 6 bases, with 12 bases between them. Here the CDR3 reads CASSPYQGAGELFF. CDR3 DNA: TGCGCCAGCAGCCCCTACCAGGGAGCCGGGGAGCTGTTTTTT.

J is TRBJ2-1 and V is TRBV28; D is possibly TRBD2 (6 bases). This CDR3 is built from 12 residues. The germline V gene has CDR1 MDHEN and CDR2 SYDVKM. The ends were cut back, 3 bases at V and 6 bases at J, with 6 bases in the middle. CDR3 amino acids: CASSLGGNEQFF. The CDR3 DNA follows: TGTGCCAGCAGTTTGGGGGGCAATGAGCAGTTCTTC.

This sequence joins TRBV4-1 and TRBJ2-7; the D gene is possibly TRBD1 (6 bases). The CDR3 totals 13 residues. Germline CDR1 MGHRA, CDR2 YSYEKL. The V end lost 1 base, the J end lost 3 bases, and 7 bases lay between the germline ends. The CDR3 spells CASSQGDNYEQYF. DNA of the CDR3: TGCGCCAGCAGCCAAGGGGACAACTACGAGCAGTACTTC.

The chain employs TRBV6-1 and TRBJ2-1; no clear D. Germline-derived CDR1 and CDR2 are MNHNS and SASEGT. This CDR3 comprises 15 residues. The V end was cut by 7 bases, the J end by 0 bases, with 13 bases between. CDR3 in DNA: TGTGCCAGCACCTCGGATCCGAGCTCCTACAATGAGCAGTTCTTC. Its translation: CASTSDPSSYNEQFF.

The gene calls are TRBV30 and TRBJ2-7, with D tentatively TRBD1 or TRBD2 (5 bases each). The CDR3 is 14 residues long. Germline assignment: CDR1 GTSNPN and CDR2 SVGIG (reference sequence). The V end was cut by 5 bases, the J end by 5 bases, with 19 bases between. The CDR3 DNA is TGTGCCTGGGAACGAGGGGTAGGGAAGGACGAGCAGTACTTC. As protein: CAWERGVGKDEQYF.